The clone carrying this T cell receptor (beta chain) has at least ten counts. The antigen remains unidentified. 5'RACE with constant-segment primers yielded barcoded, UMI-tagged TCR alpha and TCR beta cDNA libraries. In TCRdb, the 5' RACE reads were re-called with MiXCR into one record per CDR3 protein. Seen here are about 180,000 distinct CDR3 sequences, approximately 17% observed once, and the top ten hold about 4%. The sample belongs to a study of T-cell memory formation after mild COVID-19. Study summary: TCR clusters were mostly confined to one donor each.

Study-wide results and limits: Chiefly within CM and EM were the contracting CD4+ clones; CD8+ ones were within EMRA.

Sequencing was performed on PBMCs or a T cell subset sorted from them (not recorded which). The TCR was taken from a man younger than 35 who had mild COVID-19 (a few samples of this study predate the infection). Cell type and time point are not known.

The CDR3 region is CASSLGSGGVTDTQYF. The CDR3 DNA reads as TGTGCCAGCAGCTTAGGAAGCGGGGGGGTCACAGATACGCAGTATTTT. The chain couples TRBV7-2 to TRBJ2-3, with 10 bases identical to TRBD2. CDR1 and CDR2 (germline): SGHTA, FQGNSA. This CDR3 has 16 residues. The trim removed 1 base at V and 2 bases at J, leaving 3 bases unmatched.